This T cell receptor (beta chain) was retrieved from a study of T-cell memory formation after mild COVID-19. About the study: Across donors, TCR clusters were largely donor specific. Whole-study findings and limits: CD4+ contracting clones lay mainly in CM and EM, CD8+ ones in EMRA.

The length of the CDR3 is 15 residues. Deletions cut 9 bases from V and 7 bases from J, with 19 bases between. Per germline, CDR1 MNHNS and CDR2 SASEGT. Constant-segment primers and 5'RACE yielded cDNA libraries for TCR alpha and TCR beta, each carrying sample barcodes and UMIs. TCRdb reprocessed the 5' RACE reads with MiXCR, giving one entry per CDR3 protein. This sample carries fewer than 350,000 distinct CDR3 sequences, approximately 8.4% of them seen once, and the ten largest clones take around a fifth. This clonotype has a handful of counts. Its antigen is unknown. The clonotype comes from a man between 18 and 35 years old who had mild COVID-19 (a few samples of this study predate the infection). Cell type and time point are not known. Sequenced sample: PBMCs or a T cell subset sorted from them (not recorded which). The V gene is TRBV6-1, the J gene TRBJ1-6, with D uncertain. CDR3 in DNA: TGTGCCAGTCGAGCCCCCCCAGGCCCCAATTCACCCCTCCACTTT. It specifies CASRAPPGPNSPLHF.